This T cell receptor (beta chain) originates from a study of identical twins. About this clonotype: Its antigen is undetermined.

MiXCR was run by TCRdb on the 5' RACE reads, yielding one entry per CDR3 protein. This sample has 600,000 to 800,000 distinct CDR3 sequences, with 21% found just once. Trimming removed 4 bases from V and 1 base from J; junction bases left unmatched: 8. This CDR3 has 17 residues. Findings and limits, study-wide: Part of the zero-insertion signal could reflect confounding by invariant MAIT and iNKT cells. Out-of-frame beta sequences exhibited a weaker degree of excess twin sharing. Out-of-frame alpha sequences shared between twins exhibited an excess of low generation probability.

These same records also appear under a second study, on T cells expressing NK-cell markers.

This chain joins TRBV12-3 or TRBV12-4 and TRBJ2-2, with 8 bases that match TRBD2. The specimen sequenced was PBMCs. This sequence originates from a woman in her late teens or twenties in good health. This CDR3 is CASSSARSGGNTGELFF. The CDR3 DNA follows: TGTGCCAGCAGTTCAGCACGGAGCGGGGGGAACACCGGGGAGCTGTTTTTT.